These 23 T cell receptor beta chains were all obtained from the same sample, sequenced in a study of technical replicates of blood from a handful of donors. The data were produced by immunoSEQ multiplex PCR, yet TCRdb's version contains in-frame clones alone and is incomplete. The sample shows some 94,000 clones, about 94% of them seen only once. Sequencing was done on a sample of T cells isolated from PBMCs. The receptors come from a human donor in good health.

This clone was detected only a few times. This sequence joins TRBV4-1 and TRBJ2-7, with D perhaps TRBD1 (5 bases). This CDR3 region has 15 residues. Germline V gene data show CDR1 as MGHRA and CDR2 as YSYEKL. Deletions cut 0 bases from V and 3 bases from J, with 12 bases between. The CDR3 region has the DNA TGCGCCAGCAGCCAAGAACAAGGGGTAAACTACGAGCAGTACTTC. Translating it yields CASSQEQGVNYEQYF.

J is TRBJ2-7 and V is TRBV15; D perhaps matches TRBD1 (6 bases). V lost 0 bases and J lost 3, with 12 bases in between. CDR1 is LNHNV and CDR2 is YYDKDF in the germline V gene (reference sequence). This CDR3 is built from 15 residues. The CDR3 region has the DNA TGTGCCACCAGCAGAGATCGAACAGGGTACTACGAGCAGTACTTC. This gives the protein CATSRDRTGYYEQYF.

V usage is TRBV28 and J usage is TRBJ1-3; 8 bases match TRBD1. The trim removed 6 bases at V and 4 bases at J, leaving 5 bases unmatched. This CDR3 region has 14 residues. Germline CDR1 MDHEN, CDR2 SYDVKM. DNA of the CDR3: TGTGCCAGCAGCCTAACAGGGGGAGGAAACACCATATATTTT. Amino acids: CASSLTGGGNTIYF. The full variable domain, with the rest looked up from reference TRBV28 and TRBJ1-3, is DVKVTQSSRYLVKRTGEKVFLECVQDMDHENMFWYRQDPGLGLRLIYFSYDVKMKEKGDIPEGYSVSREKKERFSLILESASTNQTSMYLCASSLTGGGNTIYFGEGSWLTVV.

This sequence joins TRBV21-1 and TRBJ2-3; the D call TRBD2 from the table was never checked on the DNA. TRBV21-1 is tagged as a pseudogene. The CDR3 is 16 residues long. CDR3 amino acids: CASSKAGTSGTDTQYF. Written as DNA, the CDR3 is TGTGCCAGCAGCAAAGCCGGGACTAGCGGCACAGATACGCAGTATTTT.

This chain uses TRBV28 with TRBJ2-2; 7 bases fit TRBD1. This CDR3 contains 16 residues. Trimming at V came to 5 bases and at J to 7 bases, leaving 13 bases not matched to a gene. CDR1 MDHEN and CDR2 SYDVKM come from the germline V gene. The CDR3 spells CASSNWLKGADGELFF. In nucleotides, the CDR3 is TGTGCCAGCAGTAACTGGCTGAAGGGGGCTGACGGGGAGCTGTTTTTT. Filled out from reference TRBV28 and TRBJ2-2, the complete variable domain reads DVKVTQSSRYLVKRTGEKVFLECVQDMDHENMFWYRQDPGLGLRLIYFSYDVKMKEKGDIPEGYSVSREKKERFSLILESASTNQTSMYLCASSNWLKGADGELFFGEGSRLTVL.

The chain joins TRBV7-2 to TRBJ2-2, with 8 bases lining up with TRBD1. This CDR3 is built from 16 residues. Germline V lookup: CDR1 SGHTA, CDR2 FQGNSA. V gave up 5 bases and J gave up 0 bases; unmatched junction bases: 5. CDR3 protein: CASSPSGGSNTGELFF. CDR3 in DNA: TGTGCCAGCAGCCCGTCAGGGGGCTCGAACACCGGGGAGCTGTTTTTT.

V usage is TRBV4-2 and J usage is TRBJ2-1; weak D call: TRBD2 (6 bases). In germline, CDR1 is LGHNA, CDR2 YNFKEQ. This CDR3 contains 16 residues. V was pared by 1 base and J by 8 bases, with 18 bases between. The CDR3 here is CASSQVDGGSLDEQFF. CDR3 nucleotides: TGTGCCAGCAGCCAAGTTGATGGGGGGAGTCTGGATGAGCAGTTCTTC.

The chain has TRBV6-5 and TRBJ2-7, with TRBD1 matching 7 bases. Per germline, CDR1 MNHEY and CDR2 SVGAGI. CDR3 size: 14 residues. Trimming at V came to 4 bases and at J to 2 bases, leaving 5 bases not matched to a gene. CDR3 nucleotides: TGTGCCAGCAGTTTGGAGACAGGGCCCTACGAGCAGTACTTC. Encoded protein: CASSLETGPYEQYF.

The chain recombines TRBV7-9 with TRBJ1-2; D is unclear. Germline loops: CDR1 SEHNR, CDR2 FQNEAQ (reference sequence). Deletions cut 1 base from V and 1 base from J, with 7 bases between. The CDR3 is made up of 14 amino acids. The CDR3: CASSLDHFNYGYTF. For the CDR3, the DNA is TGTGCCAGCAGCTTAGATCATTTTAACTATGGCTACACCTTC.

The chain is built from TRBV4-1 and TRBJ2-7, with 10 bases fitting TRBD2. The CDR3 runs 15 residues. V was clipped by 2 bases and J by 7 bases; unmatched bases: 8. CDR1 and CDR2 from the germline V gene are MGHRA and YSYEKL. The CDR3 here is CASSQKAGGPWEQYF. In DNA, the CDR3 is TGCGCCAGCAGCCAAAAAGCGGGAGGGCCTTGGGAGCAGTACTTC.

The chain couples TRBV4-3 to TRBJ1-5, with a weak D call TRBD1 (5 bases). The CDR3 runs 18 residues. V was clipped by 0 bases and J by 0 bases, with 15 bases between them. CDR1 is LGHNA and CDR2 is YSLEER in the germline V gene. CDR3 in amino acids: CASSQDYGGWHSNQPQHF. In DNA form, the CDR3 reads TGCGCCAGCAGCCAAGATTACGGGGGATGGCATAGCAATCAGCCCCAGCATTTT.

The chain uses TRBV7-8 and TRBJ2-2, with 7 positions matching TRBD1. The CDR3 is 16 residues long. The J segment lost 4 bases and the V segment lost 1 base, leaving 6 bases of the junction unmatched. CDR1 and CDR2 from the germline V gene are SGHVS and FQNEAQ. The CDR3 region has the DNA TGTGCCAGCAGCTTAGTCGGACAGGTTATCACCGGGGAGCTGTTTTTT. This gives the protein CASSLVGQVITGELFF.

This chain's CDR3 is CASSPDRAHYTF. The CDR3 DNA follows: TGTGCCAGCAGCCCAGACAGGGCGCACTACACCTTC. The V call is TRBV9, the J call TRBJ1-2; 7 nucleotides match TRBD1. The V gene's germline CDR1 is SGDLS and CDR2 YYNGEE. The CDR3 sequence is 12 residues long. V shed 4 bases, J shed 10 bases, and the junction held 7 bases outside the gene matches.

The chain combines TRBV11-3 with TRBJ2-3; D might be TRBD2 (5 bases). The CDR3 sequence is 13 residues long. CDR1 SGHNT and CDR2 YENEEA come from the germline V gene. Trimming stripped 3 bases from V and 4 bases from J, with 8 bases between. The CDR3 coding sequence is TGTGCCAGCAGCTTCCGGGATCCAGATACGCAGTATTTT. This codes for CASSFRDPDTQYF.

The chain is built from TRBV4-3 and TRBJ2-5; 14 nucleotides align to TRBD2. Germline CDR1 and CDR2: LGHNA and YSLEER. The CDR3 length is 16 residues. V lost 4 bases, J lost 5 bases, and 6 bases stayed unmatched. The CDR3 reads CASSPRLAGGPETQYF. The CDR3 DNA follows: TGCGCCAGCAGCCCTCGACTAGCGGGAGGGCCGGAGACCCAGTACTTC.

V usage is TRBV6-5 and J usage is TRBJ1-5; no clear D. This CDR3 has 15 amino acids. V was shortened by 4 bases and J by 4 bases, with 14 bases between the two germline ends. Germline lookup yields CDR1 MNHEY and CDR2 SVGAGI. CDR3 loop: CASSSLSPQNQPQHF. The CDR3 nucleotides are TGTGCCAGCAGTTCTCTCTCGCCTCAGAATCAGCCCCAGCATTTT.

V gene TRBV7-9 combines with J gene TRBJ1-4; 8 bases match TRBD1. Germline CDR1 SEHNR, CDR2 FQNEAQ (reference sequence). Trimming at V came to 7 bases and at J to 8 bases, leaving 9 bases not matched to a gene. The CDR3 runs to 14 residues. CDR3 in DNA: TGTGCCAGCACCCCACAGGGGGTACAAGAAAAACTGTTTTTT. It encodes CASTPQGVQEKLFF.

V gene TRBV7-9 combines with J gene TRBJ2-1; maybe TRBD2 (5 bases). Looked up from germline, CDR1 is SEHNR and CDR2 is FQNEAQ (reference sequence). CDR3 length: 14 amino acids. V was shortened by 5 bases and J by 9 bases, with 17 bases between the two germline ends. The CDR3 DNA reads as TGTGCCAGCAGCCCTTACAAGGACTCTGGTGAGCAGTTCTTC. Amino acids: CASSPYKDSGEQFF.

This chain joins TRBV10-1 and TRBJ2-7, with D perhaps matching TRBD2 (5 bases). The germline CDR1 and CDR2 sequences are WNHNN and SYGVQD (reference sequence). V was shortened by 3 bases and J by 7 bases, with 16 bases between the two germline ends. CDR3 size: 14 residues. The DNA for the CDR3 is TGCGCCAGCAGTGACGACGAGGGAGTGAGAGAGCAGTACTTC. It yields the protein CASSDDEGVREQYF.

This sequence joins TRBV19 and TRBJ2-7; D not resolved. Looked up from germline, CDR1 is LNHDA and CDR2 is SQIVND (reference sequence). This CDR3 has 11 residues. With 5 bases removed from V and 4 bases from J, the gap between germline ends came to 6 bases. CDR3: CASSSRYEQYF. DNA for the CDR3: TGTGCCAGTAGTTCCCGGTACGAGCAGTACTTC.

The chain couples TRBV5-1 to TRBJ2-5; D is ambiguous. CDR3 size: 14 residues. Germline V gene sequence: CDR1 SGHRS, CDR2 YFSETQ. V was shortened by 0 bases and J by 1 base, with 7 bases between the two germline ends. The CDR3 DNA reads as TGCGCCAGCAGCTTGGACCTGGCCCAAGAGACCCAGTACTTC. The encoded protein is CASSLDLAQETQYF. Looking up the rest from reference TRBV5-1 and TRBJ2-5 gives the full variable domain: KAGVTQTPRYLIKTRGQQVTLSCSPISGHRSVSWYQQTPGQGLQFLFEYFSETQRNKGNFPGRFSGRQFSNSRSEMNVSTLELGDSALYLCASSLDLAQETQYFGPGTRLLVL.

The chain joins TRBV6-5 to TRBJ2-3; D remains unclear. This CDR3 is built from 12 residues. Germline-derived CDR1 and CDR2 are MNHEY and SVGAGI. V lost 4 bases to trimming and J lost 4 bases, with 6 bases between them. Here the CDR3 reads CASSSRADTQYF. The CDR3 nucleotides read TGTGCCAGCAGTTCTAGAGCAGATACGCAGTATTTT.

V gene TRBV6-1 combines with J gene TRBJ2-7; 7 nucleotides align to TRBD1. CDR1 MNHNS and CDR2 SASEGT come from the germline V gene. The ends lost 5 bases at V and 4 bases at J; junction bases unmatched: 8. This CDR3 is 14 amino acids long. CDR3 in amino acids: CASSKGQTLYEQYF. The CDR3 DNA sequence: TGTGCCAGCAGTAAGGGACAGACCTTATACGAGCAGTACTTC.